The 20 T cell receptor beta chains presented below share a single source sample, sequenced in a study of T-cell memory formation after mild COVID-19. TCRdb called the 5' RACE reads again in MiXCR, with one record for every CDR3 protein. The sample lists roughly 250,000 distinct CDR3 sequences, around 17% occurring once. Sequencing used PBMCs or a T cell subset sorted from them (not recorded which). The receptors originated from a man aged 18 to 30 who had mild COVID-19 (a few samples of this study predate the infection). Cell type and time point are not known.

V usage is TRBV7-2 and J usage is TRBJ2-1, with 11 bases lining up with TRBD2. V trimming: 8 bases; J trimming: 4 bases; junction bases outside the gene matches: 4. There are 14 residues in the CDR3. Germline V lookup: CDR1 SGHTA, CDR2 FQGNSA. CDR3 sequence: CASETSGGYNEQFF. The CDR3 region has the DNA TGTGCCAGCGAAACTAGCGGGGGTTACAATGAGCAGTTCTTC.

This clonotype occurred a few times. The rearrangement uses TRBV5-5 and TRBJ2-2; the D gene is possibly TRBD2 (5 bases). Trimming stripped 0 bases from V and 0 bases from J, with 12 bases between. This CDR3 is built from 17 residues. Germline V CDR1 and CDR2: SGHKS, YYEKEE (reference sequence). The CDR3 DNA sequence: TGTGCCAGCAGCTTGGGGGTAGCCGGGGCGAACACCGGGGAGCTGTTTTTT. Its translation is CASSLGVAGANTGELFF.

J is TRBJ2-1 and V is TRBV6-5, with D possibly TRBD2 on 6 matching bases. Germline V gene data show CDR1 as MNHEY and CDR2 as SVGAGI. Deletions cut 5 bases from V and 13 bases from J, with 15 bases between. The CDR3 sequence is 12 residues long. This chain's CDR3 is CASSPIAGSQFF. Written as DNA, the CDR3 is TGTGCCAGCAGTCCCATCGCGGGGAGCCAGTTCTTC.

This clonotype was observed a handful of times. The chain combines TRBV20-1 with TRBJ2-5; 7 nucleotides align to TRBD1. The CDR3 loop spans 14 amino acids. CDR1 DFQATT and CDR2 SNEGSKA come from the germline V gene (reference sequence). After removal of 3 bases from V and 0 bases from J, the junction contained 4 bases not matched to a gene. The CDR3 sequence is CSARPGTDQETQYF. Here the CDR3 DNA reads TGCAGTGCTAGGCCCGGGACAGACCAAGAGACCCAGTACTTC.

J is TRBJ2-5 and V is TRBV7-2; D gene ambiguous. This CDR3 region has 14 residues. V gave up 2 bases and J gave up 4 bases, with 11 bases separating them. Germline CDR1 SGHTA, CDR2 FQGNSA. CDR3 sequence reads: CASSLRWGGETQYF. The CDR3 coding sequence is TGTGCCAGCAGCTTACGGTGGGGTGGAGAGACCCAGTACTTC.

This clonotype was observed a handful of times. The CDR3 region is CASSAGTGDEKLFF. The CDR3 DNA is TGCGCCAGCAGCGCCGGGACAGGGGACGAAAAACTGTTTTTT. The chain links TRBV4-1 to TRBJ1-4, with TRBD1 matching 10 bases. CDR1 is MGHRA and CDR2 is YSYEKL in the germline V gene. V lost 5 bases, J lost 8 bases, and 5 bases stayed unmatched. The CDR3 consists of 14 residues.

This clonotype showed up many times. The rearrangement links TRBV7-9 to TRBJ1-5; D is perhaps TRBD1 (6 bases). This CDR3 spans 16 amino acids. Germline assignment: CDR1 SEHNR and CDR2 FQNEAQ (reference sequence). V dropped 5 bases and J dropped 3 bases, with 17 bases sitting between them. The CDR3 nucleotides read TGTGCCAGCAGCCCCGGGAGGGGGGTCAACAATCAGCCCCAGCATTTT. Protein sequence: CASSPGRGVNNQPQHF.

This rearrangement joins TRBV28 to TRBJ2-5; TRBD1 is a possible D gene (5 bases). The germline gives CDR1 MDHEN, CDR2 SYDVKM. CDR3 size: 15 residues. V gave up 6 bases and J gave up 5 bases, with 19 bases separating them. The CDR3 region is CASSRKTRVFETQYF. DNA of the CDR3: TGTGCCAGCAGCCGTAAGACCAGGGTTTTCGAGACCCAGTACTTC. Full variable domain (rest looked up from reference TRBV28 and TRBJ2-5): DVKVTQSSRYLVKRTGEKVFLECVQDMDHENMFWYRQDPGLGLRLIYFSYDVKMKEKGDIPEGYSVSREKKERFSLILESASTNQTSMYLCASSRKTRVFETQYFGPGTRLLVL.

The chain recombines TRBV7-9 with TRBJ1-6, with TRBD1 identical over 9 bases. The V segment lost 1 base and the J segment 6 bases; nucleotides outside the gene matches: 7. CDR3 length equals 17 residues. CDR1 is SEHNR, CDR2 FQNEAQ, per germline (reference sequence). The CDR3 region has the DNA TGTGCCAGCAGCTTAGAAGGACAGGGGTTCGGTAATTCACCCCTCCACTTT. Protein product: CASSLEGQGFGNSPLHF.

The table lists this clonotype with a few counts. V and J are TRBV11-2 and TRBJ2-5; D is perhaps TRBD2 (7 bases). The CDR3 extends over 15 amino acids. The germline CDR1 and CDR2 sequences are SGHAT and FQNNGV. Trimming left V 4 bases short and J 5 bases short, with 17 bases between. The CDR3 region has the DNA TGTGCCAGCAGCTCAAGCGCGGGGGCCGGGGAGACCCAGTACTTC. It specifies CASSSSAGAGETQYF. The complete variable domain, with remaining parts taken from reference TRBV11-2 and TRBJ2-5, reads EAGVAQSPRYKIIEKRQSVAFWCNPISGHATLYWYQQILGQGPKLLIQFQNNGVVDDSQLPKDRFSAERLKGVDSTLKIQPAKLEDSAVYLCASSSSAGAGETQYFGPGTRLLVL.

The chain couples TRBV24-1 to TRBJ2-6; D remains unclear. Looked up from germline, CDR1 is KGHDR and CDR2 is SFDVKD. The CDR3 runs 13 residues. V was pared by 4 bases and J by 4 bases, with 4 bases between. The DNA for the CDR3 is TGTGCCACCAGTGAGGCCGGGGCCAACGTCCTGACTTTC. Its translation is CATSEAGANVLTF.

The chain couples TRBV29-1 to TRBJ2-7, with no clear D. From germline, CDR1 is SQVTM and CDR2 ANQGSEA. The CDR3 is 10 residues long. V lost 6 bases, J lost 1 base, and 4 bases lay in between. For the CDR3, the DNA is TGCAGCGTAGGTTCCTACGAGCAGTACTTC. The encoded protein is CSVGSYEQYF.

This clonotype was seen at least ten times. The V call is TRBV7-2, the J call TRBJ2-2; D gene ambiguous. Trimming left V 4 bases short and J 6 bases short, with 15 bases between. CDR1 and CDR2 from the germline V gene are SGHTA and FQGNSA. There are 15 residues in the CDR3. Here the CDR3 reads CASSSLPGTAGELFF. CDR3 bases: TGTGCCAGCAGCTCTCTCCCAGGAACCGCCGGGGAGCTGTTTTTT.

The chain has TRBV28 and TRBJ2-5, with 8 bases aligning to TRBD2. In germline, CDR1 is MDHEN, CDR2 SYDVKM. The CDR3 covers 12 residues. V shed 10 bases and J 5 bases; nucleotides not matched to a gene: 6. CDR3 sequence (DNA): TGTGCCATATACGGGGGGGCCGAGACCCAGTACTTC. Its translation is CAIYGGAETQYF.

The rearrangement links TRBV5-1 to TRBJ2-2; tentative D call: TRBD1 (5 bases). V was cut by 6 bases and J by 4 bases, with 13 bases left in between. Germline V gene sequence: CDR1 SGHRS, CDR2 YFSETQ. The CDR3 has 14 amino acids. The DNA of the CDR3 is TGCGCCAGCACGGACATTAGAGGCACCGGGGAGCTGTTTTTT. Its translation is CASTDIRGTGELFF.

This clonotype was detected only a few times. The J gene is TRBJ1-2, the V gene TRBV28; D possibly corresponds to TRBD1 (6 bases). Between the trimmed V and J ends, which lost 2 bases and 4 bases, there was a span of 20 bases. The CDR3 contains 17 residues. The V gene's germline CDR1 is MDHEN and CDR2 SYDVKM. This CDR3 reads CASSLNGVRGAGYGYTF. The CDR3 nucleotides read TGTGCCAGCAGTTTAAATGGAGTGCGGGGGGCCGGCTATGGCTACACCTTC.

A few counts support this clonotype. V gene TRBV28 combines with J gene TRBJ1-2, with 8 bases identical to TRBD1. Germline-derived CDR1 and CDR2 are MDHEN and SYDVKM. This CDR3 contains 18 residues. V lost 3 bases and J lost 1; bases outside the gene matches: 13. The CDR3 loop reads CASSFIILTGALNYGYTF. The CDR3 DNA follows: TGTGCCAGCAGTTTTATCATATTGACAGGGGCGCTTAACTATGGCTACACCTTC.

This clonotype was recorded a few times. V and J are TRBV4-3 and TRBJ2-5; TRBD1 might be the D (5 bases). Trimming shortened V by 0 bases and J by 6 bases, and 11 bases separated the two germline ends. Germline V gene sequence: CDR1 LGHNA, CDR2 YSLEER. The CDR3 is 14 amino acids. The CDR3 DNA follows: TGCGCCAGCAGCCAAGATACAGGAGTGAAGACCCAGTACTTC. Amino acids: CASSQDTGVKTQYF.

V and J are TRBV20-1 and TRBJ2-5; D is perhaps TRBD2 (5 bases). Trimming took 0 bases from V and 2 from J, leaving 13 bases between them. The V gene's germline CDR1 is DFQATT and CDR2 SNEGSKA (reference sequence). The CDR3 spans 15 residues. CDR3 bases: TGCAGTGCTAGAGACCCCATCGGAGGTCAAGAGACCCAGTACTTC. Translation gives CSARDPIGGQETQYF.

The J gene is TRBJ2-1, the V gene TRBV7-9; unclear D gene. Germline loops: CDR1 SEHNR, CDR2 FQNEAQ (reference sequence). The CDR3 is made up of 12 amino acids. V was shortened by 7 bases and J by 10 bases, with 14 bases between the two germline ends. The CDR3 region has the DNA TGTGCCAGCACCTCCGTTACAAAGGAGCAGTTCTTC. Its translation: CASTSVTKEQFF.